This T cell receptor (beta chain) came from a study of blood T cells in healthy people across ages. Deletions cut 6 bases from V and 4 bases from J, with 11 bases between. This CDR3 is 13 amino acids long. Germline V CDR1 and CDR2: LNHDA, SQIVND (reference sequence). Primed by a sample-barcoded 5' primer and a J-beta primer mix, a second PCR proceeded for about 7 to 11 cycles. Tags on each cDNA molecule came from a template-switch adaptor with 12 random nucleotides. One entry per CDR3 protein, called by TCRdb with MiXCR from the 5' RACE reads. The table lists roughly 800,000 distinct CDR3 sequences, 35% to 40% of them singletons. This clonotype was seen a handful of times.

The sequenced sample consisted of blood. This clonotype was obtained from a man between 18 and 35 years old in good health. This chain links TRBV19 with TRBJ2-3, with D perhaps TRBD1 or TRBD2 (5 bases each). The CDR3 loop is CASRRGASDTQYF. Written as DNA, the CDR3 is TGTGCCAGTAGGCGAGGGGCGTCAGATACGCAGTATTTT.